This passage covers 10 T cell receptor beta chains from one sample sequenced in a study of molecular identifiers for immune sequencing clone quantification. MiXCR was run by TCRdb on the PCR reads, yielding one entry per CDR3 protein. The data show around 480,000 distinct CDR3 sequences, over 20% seen once. The sequenced sample consisted of naive CD8+ T cells from blood, with Jurkat cell RNA spiked in. Subset given: FACS-sorted CD8+CD4-CCR7+CD45RA+ naive T cells. Source of these receptors: a human donor in good health. Some libraries in this study had Jurkat cell RNA spiked in.

This clonotype has ten or more counts. This sequence joins TRBV20-1 and TRBJ2-7; either TRBD1 or TRBD2 may fit D (6 bases each). The V and J ends lost 1 base and 6 bases respectively, with 10 bases between them. The CDR3 runs 12 residues. CDR1 and CDR2 from the germline V gene are DFQATT and SNEGSKA (reference sequence). The CDR3 loop reads CSARVGGGEQYF. CDR3 nucleotides: TGCAGTGCTAGAGTCGGGGGCGGCGAGCAGTACTTC.

This clonotype was seen a few times. This chain connects TRBV27 to TRBJ2-7; D possibly corresponds to TRBD2 (6 bases). Germline V gene sequence: CDR1 MNHEY, CDR2 SMNVEV (reference sequence). Trimming removed 1 base from V and 3 bases from J, with 13 bases in between. This CDR3 is 15 amino acids long. The CDR3 DNA is TGTGCCAGCAGTTTATTAACTAGCTATAACTACGAGCAGTACTTC. It specifies CASSLLTSYNYEQYF.

The gene calls are TRBV7-6 and TRBJ2-1, with 7 bases matching TRBD1. Losses at the gene ends were 5 bases for V and 5 bases for J; bases not matched to a gene: 12. The CDR3 runs to 16 residues. Germline V CDR1 and CDR2: SGHVS, FNYEAQ. The CDR3: CASSPPLDRIDNEQFF. Written as DNA, the CDR3 is TGTGCCAGCAGCCCACCGTTGGACAGGATCGACAATGAGCAGTTCTTC.

This clonotype was seen many times. V usage is TRBV4-2 and J usage is TRBJ2-3, with no clear D. CDR1 and CDR2 from the germline V gene are LGHNA and YNFKEQ. V was cut by 3 bases and J by 0 bases, with 13 bases left in between. The CDR3 loop spans 16 amino acids. The CDR3 DNA reads TGTGCCAGCAGCCAGGCTAGTGGTCGTAGCACAGATACGCAGTATTTT. Residues: CASSQASGRSTDTQYF.

CDR3 DNA: TGCAGCGTTTTGCAGGGGACTGGAAACACCATATATTTT. It translates to CSVLQGTGNTIYF. The chain combines TRBV29-1 with TRBJ1-3, with TRBD1 as a possible D gene (6 bases). The V gene lost 5 bases and the J gene lost 2 bases, with 10 bases spanning the gap. This CDR3 has 13 amino acids. From germline, CDR1 is SQVTM and CDR2 ANQGSEA.

This rearrangement joins TRBV4-1 to TRBJ2-3; TRBD2 is a possible D gene (6 bases). The CDR3 covers 16 residues. Deletions cut 1 base from V and 0 bases from J, with 11 bases between. Germline CDR1 MGHRA, CDR2 YSYEKL. The CDR3 DNA is TGCGCCAGCAGCCAAGGGGTGGCGGGGAGCACAGATACGCAGTATTTT. Its protein product is CASSQGVAGSTDTQYF.

The sample holds a few counts of this clonotype. This chain links TRBV12-5 with TRBJ2-2; unclear D gene. CDR3 length: 16 amino acids. Germline loops: CDR1 LGHNT, CDR2 FRNRAP. Between the trimmed V and J ends, which lost 5 bases and 4 bases, there was a span of 17 bases. CDR3 nucleotide sequence: TGTGCTAGTGGTCCCACCAGTAGAGGCGTCACCGGGGAGCTGTTTTTT. Encoded protein: CASGPTSRGVTGELFF. The full variable domain, completed using reference TRBV12-5 and TRBJ2-2, is DARVTQTPRHKVTEMGQEVTMRCQPILGHNTVFWYRQTMMQGLELLAYFRNRAPLDDSGMPKDRFSAEMPDATLATLKIQPSEPRDSAVYFCASGPTSRGVTGELFFGEGSRLTVL.

This clonotype has at least ten counts. The V and J genes are TRBV29-1 and TRBJ2-3; 10 nucleotides match TRBD2. V lost 4 bases and J lost 6; bases outside the gene matches: 16. CDR3 length equals 17 residues. The germline V gene encodes CDR1 SQVTM and CDR2 ANQGSEA. The CDR3 bases are TGCAGCGTTGTCACTAGCGGGGTCGTAGTAATACTGGATACGCAGTATTTT. The encoded protein is CSVVTSGVVVILDTQYF.

This clonotype was recorded a few times. V and J are TRBV15 and TRBJ2-3, with 9 bases aligning to TRBD2. Per germline, CDR1 LNHNV and CDR2 YYDKDF (reference sequence). The J segment lost 0 bases and the V segment lost 0 bases, leaving 4 bases of the junction unmatched. This CDR3 comprises 17 residues. As DNA, the CDR3 is TGTGCCACCAGCAGAGATAGACTAGCGGTTAGCACAGATACGCAGTATTTT. Translated: CATSRDRLAVSTDTQYF.

This clonotype has a handful of counts. The gene calls are TRBV2 and TRBJ1-5; no clear D. The V end was cut by 4 bases, the J end by 5 bases, with 12 bases between. This CDR3 contains 14 residues. CDR1 is SNHLY, CDR2 FYNNEI, per germline. The CDR3 loop is CASSAIGSHQPQHF. DNA of the CDR3: TGTGCCAGCAGTGCAATAGGGTCCCATCAGCCCCAGCATTTT. The whole variable domain, filled in from reference TRBV2 and TRBJ1-5, reads EPEVTQTPSHQVTQMGQEVILRCVPISNHLYFYWYRQILGQKVEFLVSFYNNEISEKSEIFDDQFSVERPDGSNFTLKIRSTKLEDSAMYFCASSAIGSHQPQHFGDGTRLSIL.